This is a list of T cell receptor beta chains from one sample in a study of CD8 T cells in ankylosing spondylitis. One entry per CDR3 protein results from TCRdb running MiXCR on the 5' RACE reads. Here the sample spans almost 250,000 distinct CDR3 sequences, roughly 32% being singletons. Material: blood, either unsorted or a sorted T cell fraction (not recorded which). The receptors were sampled from a male donor with ankylosing spondylitis or in good health (not recorded which). CDR3s include the opening cysteine and the closing phenylalanine or tryptophan. The D gene is left open where the match is weak. Clone sizes are given selectively: once, few, many, or a class where the clone is expanded.

D: -; V: TRBV20-1; J: TRBJ2-1; size: -; DNA: TGCAGTGCTGCCGGGGGAAGGGGCGGGGTAGGGGTCTACAATGAGCAGTTCTTC; CDR3: CSAAGGRGGVGVYNEQFF
D: -; V: TRBV15; J: TRBJ2-7; size: -; DNA: TGTGCCACCAGCAGATCAACCTATGGGACGGATTACGAGCAGTACTTC; CDR3: CATSRSTYGTDYEQYF
D: -; V: TRBV10-3; J: TRBJ2-2; size: few; DNA: TGTGCCACCGCAGATCGGGCTAGCGCCAACACCGGGGAGCTGTTTTTT; CDR3: CATADRASANTGELFF
D: TRBD1; V: TRBV15; J: TRBJ2-7; size: few; DNA: TGTGCCACCAGCAGAGGGACGACAGGGTGGAGAGCCTACGAGCAGTACTTC; CDR3: CATSRGTTGWRAYEQYF
D: -; V: TRBV20-1; J: TRBJ1-3; size: once; DNA: TGCAGTGCTCCTTACTCTGGAAACACCATATATTTT; CDR3: CSAPYSGNTIYF
D: -; V: TRBV7-9; J: TRBJ2-7; size: -; DNA: TGTGCCAGCAGCTTAGGAGGAGACGCCTACGAGCAGTACTTC; CDR3: CASSLGGDAYEQYF
D: -; V: TRBV10-3; J: TRBJ2-3; size: -; DNA: TGTGCCATCAGTGAGTATGGGGCTGGCACCCAAATCCCGCAGTATTTT; CDR3: CAISEYGAGTQIPQYF
D: TRBD1; V: TRBV6-6; J: TRBJ1-5; size: few; DNA: TGTGCCAGCGACAGGGGGGGGAACCAGCCCCAGCATTTT; CDR3: CASDRGGNQPQHF
D: TRBD2; V: TRBV4-1; J: TRBJ2-7; size: few; DNA: TGCGCCAGCAGCCCCGTTAGCGGGGGGACGACCTACGAGCAGTACTTC; CDR3: CASSPVSGGTTYEQYF
D: -; V: TRBV5-1; J: TRBJ2-7; size: -; DNA: TGCGCCAGCAGCCCACGACAGGACGAGCAGTACTTC; CDR3: CASSPRQDEQYF
D: -; V: TRBV10-3; J: TRBJ1-5; size: -; DNA: TGTGCCATCAGGGGAAGGGGGGATCAGCCCCAGCATTTT; CDR3: CAIRGRGDQPQHF
D: -; V: TRBV20-1; J: TRBJ1-5; size: many; DNA: TGCAGTGCTCGGGCGGCCTATAGCAATCAGCCCCAGCATTTT; CDR3: CSARAAYSNQPQHF
D: -; V: TRBV20-1; J: TRBJ2-1; size: few; DNA: TGCAGTGCTAGTTGGACGGCCAGGGGCTATAGCAATGAGCAGTTCTTC; CDR3: CSASWTARGYSNEQFF
D: -; V: TRBV7-9; J: TRBJ1-1; size: few; DNA: TGTGCCAGCATCGGACAAGACGGGAACACTGAAGCTTTCTTT; CDR3: CASIGQDGNTEAFF
D: -; V: TRBV11-2; J: TRBJ2-3; size: -; DNA: TGTGCCAGCAGCTTACTACAGGGACTCCGATTGGATACGCAGTATTTT; CDR3: CASSLLQGLRLDTQYF
D: TRBD1; V: TRBV3-1; J: TRBJ2-7; size: -; DNA: TGTGCCAGCAGTTTGGGACAGGAGATCTACGAGCAGTACTTC; CDR3: CASSLGQEIYEQYF
D: -; V: TRBV29-1; J: TRBJ2-7; size: many; DNA: TGCAGCGTTACAGTTACCTACGAGCAGTACTTC; CDR3: CSVTVTYEQYF
D: TRBD1; V: TRBV20-1; J: TRBJ2-3; size: -; DNA: TGCAGTGCAAATGACGGGACAGTCACAGATACGCAGTATTTT; CDR3: CSANDGTVTDTQYF
D: -; V: TRBV30; J: TRBJ1-3; size: -; DNA: TGTGCCTGGGCGGCAAAGCCTGGAAACACCATATATTTT; CDR3: CAWAAKPGNTIYF
D: -; V: TRBV29-1; J: TRBJ2-3; size: few; DNA: TGCAGCCCCACTAGGACAGATACGCAGTATTTT; CDR3: CSPTRTDTQYF
D: -; V: TRBV29-1; J: TRBJ2-3; size: few; DNA: TGCAGCGTTGAAGTGGCGTCCCCGGATACGCAGTATTTT; CDR3: CSVEVASPDTQYF
D: -; V: TRBV20-1; J: TRBJ1-5; size: few; DNA: TGCAGTGCCTGCTGGCAGGGGTGTCAGCCCCAGCATTTT; CDR3: CSACWQGCQPQHF
D: -; V: TRBV20-1; J: TRBJ2-1; size: -; DNA: TGCAGTGCTTACAGGGCTGACCTGCAGTTCTTC; CDR3: CSAYRADLQFF
D: -; V: TRBV7-9; J: TRBJ2-5; size: -; DNA: TGTGCCAGCAGCTTACAGGACAGCGAAGAGACCCAGTACTTC; CDR3: CASSLQDSEETQYF
D: TRBD2; V: TRBV20-1; J: TRBJ2-5; size: -; DNA: TGCAGTGCTAATAGCGGGGGGGTTTCGTTAGAGACCCAGTACTTC; CDR3: CSANSGGVSLETQYF
D: TRBD1; V: TRBV6-1; J: TRBJ2-2; size: few; DNA: TGTGCCAGCAGTGACCTGGGACAGGGGATCCCCGGGGAGCTGTTTTTT; CDR3: CASSDLGQGIPGELFF
D: TRBD1; V: TRBV6-1; J: TRBJ2-5; size: once; DNA: TGTGCCAGCAACAGGGACAGGGGTCGAGAGACCCAGTACTTC; CDR3: CASNRDRGRETQYF
D: -; V: TRBV29-1; J: TRBJ2-2; size: many; DNA: TGCAGCGTTCGACTCCCCGGGGAGCTGTTTTTT; CDR3: CSVRLPGELFF
D: -; V: TRBV3-1; J: TRBJ2-3; size: -; DNA: TGTGCCAGCAGCCGCGAGGTTGGGGTCACAGATACGCAGTATTTT; CDR3: CASSREVGVTDTQYF
D: -; V: TRBV5-1; J: TRBJ1-1; size: -; DNA: TGCGCCAGCAGCTTTAGTAGCGGAGCTGAAGCTTTCTTT; CDR3: CASSFSSGAEAFF
D: TRBD2; V: TRBV20-1; J: TRBJ2-1; size: -; DNA: TGCAGTACCTCCGGGACTAGCGGGGATGGGGAGCAGTTCTTC; CDR3: CSTSGTSGDGEQFF
D: -; V: TRBV15; J: TRBJ2-5; size: few; DNA: TGTGCCACCAGCAGAAAATACCAAGAGACCCAGTACTTC; CDR3: CATSRKYQETQYF
D: -; V: TRBV6-5; J: TRBJ2-5; size: few; DNA: TGTGCCAGCAGTTACTCAGGGACCCAGTACTTC; CDR3: CASSYSGTQYF
D: -; V: TRBV7-8; J: TRBJ2-3; size: few; DNA: TGTGCCAGCAGCTTAGTTACGGGGCTGGGCACAGATACGCAGTATTTT; CDR3: CASSLVTGLGTDTQYF